This T cell receptor beta chain came from a study of cytomegalovirus exposure and HLA in healthy donors. Clones were sequenced by immunoSEQ multiplex PCR, and TCRdb holds only the in-frame ones, with some missing. The data contain tens of thousands of clones, about 90% of them singletons. Study outcomes and limitations: A few CMV-associated chains were confirmed in vitro to be specific for CMV antigens. According to a subsequent analysis, TCR clusters from the first cohort were inclined to appear together in the 120 validation repertoires.

Of note for this clone: Its antigen is not identified.

Trimming shortened V by 0 bases and J by 5 bases, and 6 bases separated the two germline ends. This CDR3 region has 12 residues. CDR1 and CDR2 (germline): GTSNPN, SVGIG (reference sequence). The gene calls are TRBV30 and TRBJ2-3; D is ambiguous. The clonotype originates from a man younger than 30 in good health and CMV-seronegative. The sequenced sample consisted of PBMCs. CDR3 sequence: CAWSVQRDTQYF. In nucleotides, the CDR3 is TGTGCCTGGAGTGTACAGAGAGATACGCAGTATTTT.